This T cell receptor beta chain emerged from a study of T cell changes during pregnancy in multiple sclerosis. Some clones are missing from TCRdb's copy, which holds only in-frame ones; the method was immunoSEQ multiplex PCR. This sample has tens of thousands of clones, with around 92% found just once. The CDR3 totals 15 residues. CDR1 and CDR2 from the germline V gene are MNHEY and SMNVEV (reference sequence). The ends were cut back, 7 bases at V and 4 bases at J, with 19 bases in the middle. The material was peripheral blood, obtained in the third trimester of pregnancy. The V gene is TRBV27, the J gene TRBJ1-2; tentative D call: TRBD1 (5 bases). The sequence was collected from a female donor in good health, enrolled as a control in a pregnancy study. In DNA form, the CDR3 reads TGTGCCAGCACCCCGGTGGGGGAGGGCCTCTATGGCTACACCTTC. Protein product: CASTPVGEGLYGYTF.